The present entry profiles one TCR beta chain with its context. The sample originates from a study of blood T cell repertoires in COVID-19. This table comes from immunoSEQ multiplex PCR, and its TCRdb copy is limited to in-frame clones, with some not included. Of about 340,000 clones listed, 83% are singletons. V was pared by 6 bases and J by 8 bases, with 13 bases between. The CDR3 is 13 amino acids. Germline V gene data show CDR1 as KGHSH and CDR2 as LQKENI. The sequenced sample was peripheral blood. J is TRBJ1-4 and V is TRBV18; weak D call: TRBD1 (6 bases). The receptor was derived from a man aged 25-40 years with active or convalescent COVID-19. This chain's CDR3 is CASSWDTNEKLFF. CDR3 nucleotides: TGTGCCAGCTCTTGGGACACGAACGAAAAACTGTTTTTT.